The 18 T cell receptor beta chains below come from one sample, sequenced in a study of T cells in Graves' hyperthyroidism and ophthalmopathy. TCR beta CDR3 regions were amplified from RNA. A first-round RT-PCR of the TCR CDR3 used the HTBI primer set. TCRdb re-analysed the multiplex PCR reads in MiXCR, keeping a single row per CDR3 protein. Of around 500,000 distinct CDR3 sequences listed, 22% are singletons. The material sequenced was blood. All receptors derive from a woman aged 70-85 years with Graves' ophthalmopathy.

V usage is TRBV13 and J usage is TRBJ2-7, with TRBD1 matching over 7 bases. Germline CDR1 PRHDT, CDR2 FYEKMQ (reference sequence). CDR3 length equals 15 residues. Losses at the gene ends were 1 base for V and 2 bases for J; bases not matched to a gene: 5. In nucleotides, the CDR3 is TGTGCCAGCAGCTTAGACAGGGGCGAGACCTACGAGCAGTACTTC. This codes for CASSLDRGETYEQYF.

The rearrangement joins TRBV7-9 to TRBJ1-5; 9 bases match TRBD1. The V segment lost 5 bases and the J segment 8 bases; nucleotides outside the gene matches: 10. The CDR3 is made up of 15 amino acids. Germline CDR1 is SEHNR and CDR2 is FQNEAQ (reference sequence). The CDR3 loop is CASSATGGIGEPQHF. The CDR3 nucleotides are TGTGCCAGCAGCGCCACAGGGGGCATAGGGGAGCCCCAGCATTTT.

This clonotype was found a few times. The gene calls are TRBV3-1 and TRBJ2-1, with D perhaps TRBD1 or TRBD2 (5 bases each). From germline, CDR1 is LGHDT and CDR2 YNNKEL (reference sequence). The CDR3 totals 15 residues. V lost 0 bases to trimming and J lost 6 bases, with 12 bases between them. The CDR3 reads CASSQDPTRGNEQFF. The CDR3 region has the DNA TGTGCCAGCAGCCAAGACCCCACTAGGGGCAATGAGCAGTTCTTC.

This chain connects TRBV3-1 to TRBJ2-3; the match to TRBD2 covers 7 bases. This CDR3 is built from 17 residues. CDR1 is LGHDT and CDR2 is YNNKEL in the germline V gene (reference sequence). V was clipped by 5 bases and J by 2 bases; unmatched bases: 13. The CDR3 protein is CASSKGGVRDYTDTQYF. CDR3 nucleotides: TGTGCCAGCAGCAAGGGAGGGGTGCGGGACTACACAGATACGCAGTATTTT.

V usage is TRBV28 and J usage is TRBJ1-2; the match to TRBD1 covers 10 bases. Trimming cost V 5 bases and J 8 bases; bases outside gene matches: 8. This CDR3 contains 14 residues. Germline V gene lookup returns CDR1 MDHEN and CDR2 SYDVKM. The chain's CDR3 is CASSRRTGGRGYTF. CDR3 in DNA: TGTGCCAGCAGTCGGAGGACAGGGGGAAGAGGCTACACCTTC.

This clonotype was recorded only once. CDR3 amino acids: CASSQDVQGGETQYF. DNA for the CDR3: TGCGCCAGCAGCCAAGACGTACAGGGTGGGGAGACCCAGTACTTC. V is TRBV4-3 and J is TRBJ2-5, with D perhaps matching TRBD1 (6 bases). Between the trimmed V and J ends, which lost 0 bases and 5 bases, there was a span of 13 bases. Germline lookup yields CDR1 LGHNA and CDR2 YSLEER. There are 15 residues in the CDR3.

This chain joins TRBV5-8 and TRBJ2-7; 10 bases agree with TRBD1. Looked up from germline, CDR1 is SGHTS and CDR2 is YDEGEE. The CDR3 has 15 residues. V trimming: 8 bases; J trimming: 7 bases; junction bases outside the gene matches: 15. CDR3 loop: CASKFPGQGFWEQYF. CDR3 DNA sequence: TGTGCCAGTAAATTTCCGGGACAGGGGTTTTGGGAGCAGTACTTC.

This clonotype was recorded at least ten times. The V call is TRBV6-2 or TRBV6-3, the J call TRBJ1-5; perhaps TRBD1 as D (6 bases). In germline, CDR1 is MNHEY, CDR2 SVGEGT. There are 18 residues in the CDR3. V was cut by 6 bases and J by 0 bases, with 21 bases left in between. CDR3 sequence reads: CASSLQGSGMGSNQPQHF. The CDR3 coding sequence is TGTGCCAGCAGCCTCCAGGGGAGCGGCATGGGTAGCAATCAGCCCCAGCATTTT.

The CDR3 protein is CASSQGGTGSTNEKLFF. DNA for the CDR3: TGTGCCAGCAGCCAAGGGGGGACAGGCTCAACTAATGAAAAACTGTTTTTT. The chain couples TRBV4-2 to TRBJ1-4; TRBD1 matches 8 bases. CDR3 length equals 17 residues. Germline V gene sequence: CDR1 LGHNA, CDR2 YNFKEQ. V shed 1 base and J 0 bases; nucleotides not matched to a gene: 4.

This clonotype was recorded a few times. The chain joins TRBV12-3 or TRBV12-4 to TRBJ2-7; D is possibly TRBD2 (6 bases). V was clipped by 3 bases and J by 5 bases, with 17 bases between them. CDR3 length: 15 residues. This CDR3 reads CASSLARRRGNEQYF. For the CDR3, the DNA is TGTGCCAGCAGTTTGGCCCGCCGGAGGGGAAACGAGCAGTACTTC.

The rearrangement uses TRBV20-1 and TRBJ2-1; 12 bases agree with TRBD2. Germline V gene lookup returns CDR1 DFQATT and CDR2 SNEGSKA (reference sequence). The V gene end was trimmed by 2 bases and the J gene end by 9 bases; junction bases not matched to a gene: 17. The CDR3 is 18 amino acids. The CDR3 is CSARRPTSGSLLMGEQFF. As DNA, the CDR3 is TGCAGTGCTAGACGACCGACTAGCGGGAGTCTTTTGATGGGTGAGCAGTTCTTC.

The table lists this clonotype with a count of one. The chain is built from TRBV5-4 and TRBJ1-3; D may be TRBD1 (5 bases). The CDR3 consists of 14 residues. Germline values: CDR1 SGHNT, CDR2 YYREEE (reference sequence). Trimming left V 4 bases short and J 7 bases short, with 15 bases between. The CDR3, as DNA: TGTGCCAGCAGCATTGACAGTCTCATGAACACCATATATTTT. The encoded protein is CASSIDSLMNTIYF.

Notes on this clonotype: Its ends do not fully match the called genes, so a read error is possible. V is TRBV16 and J is TRBJ1-1, with D possibly being TRBD1 (6 bases). The CDR3 sequence is 15 residues long. Germline assignment: CDR1 KGHSY and CDR2 FQNENV. CDR3 sequence: CASSQAGHMNTGAFF. CDR3 coding DNA: TGTGCCAGCAGCCAAGCGGGACACATGAACACTGGAGCTTTCTTT.

This clonotype showed up just a few times. The chain joins TRBV14 to TRBJ1-2; perhaps TRBD1 as D (5 bases). Germline V gene lookup returns CDR1 SGHDN and CDR2 FVKESK. The CDR3 contains 15 residues. V gave up 5 bases and J gave up 2 bases, with 15 bases separating them. The CDR3 DNA sequence: TGTGCCAGCAGCGGGATTGGAGGGGTGAACTATGGCTACACCTTC. Protein: CASSGIGGVNYGYTF.

The chain combines TRBV6-1 with TRBJ1-2; possible D gene TRBD1, 6 bases. CDR1 is MNHNS, CDR2 SASEGT, per germline. This CDR3 comprises 13 residues. Trimming stripped 6 bases from V and 8 bases from J, with 16 bases between. The CDR3 region has the DNA TGTGCCAGCAGGGTGCAGGGGATACTGGGCTACACCTTC. Its translation: CASRVQGILGYTF.

The rearrangement links TRBV7-2 to TRBJ1-6, with D unclear. The CDR3 is 16 amino acids. In germline, CDR1 is SGHTA, CDR2 FQGNSA. V was clipped by 5 bases and J by 4 bases, with 15 bases between them. The CDR3, as DNA: TGTGCCAGCAGCCCCCCGGGCGTTCGATATAATTCACCCCTCCACTTT. As protein: CASSPPGVRYNSPLHF.

This clonotype has ten or more counts. The rearrangement joins TRBV7-6 to TRBJ1-1, with D unresolved. Looked up from germline, CDR1 is SGHVS and CDR2 is FNYEAQ. This CDR3 is 13 amino acids long. V gave up 1 base and J gave up 0 bases, with 3 bases separating them. For the CDR3, the DNA is TGTGCCAGCAGCTTAGACATGAACACTGAAGCTTTCTTT. Translating gives CASSLDMNTEAFF.

V is TRBV18 and J is TRBJ2-5, with D unclear. V was clipped by 3 bases and J by 0 bases, with 8 bases between them. Germline V CDR1 and CDR2: KGHSH, LQKENI. The length of the CDR3 is 14 residues. CDR3 sequence (DNA): TGTGCCAGCTCACCTTGGCAGAACCAAGAGACCCAGTACTTC. As protein: CASSPWQNQETQYF.